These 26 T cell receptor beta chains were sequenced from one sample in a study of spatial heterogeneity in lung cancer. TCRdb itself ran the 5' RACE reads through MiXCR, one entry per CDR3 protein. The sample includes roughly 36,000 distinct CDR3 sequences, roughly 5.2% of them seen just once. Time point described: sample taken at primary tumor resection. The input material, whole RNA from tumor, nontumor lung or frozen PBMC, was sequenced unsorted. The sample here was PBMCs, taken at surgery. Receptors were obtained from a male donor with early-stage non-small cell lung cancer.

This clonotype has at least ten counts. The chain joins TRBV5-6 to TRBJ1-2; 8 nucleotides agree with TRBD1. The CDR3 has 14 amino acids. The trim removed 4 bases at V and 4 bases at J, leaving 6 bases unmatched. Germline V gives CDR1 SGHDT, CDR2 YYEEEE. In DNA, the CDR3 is TGTGCCAGCAGCATCAGGGGGCGCGCCTATGGCTACACCTTC. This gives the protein CASSIRGRAYGYTF.

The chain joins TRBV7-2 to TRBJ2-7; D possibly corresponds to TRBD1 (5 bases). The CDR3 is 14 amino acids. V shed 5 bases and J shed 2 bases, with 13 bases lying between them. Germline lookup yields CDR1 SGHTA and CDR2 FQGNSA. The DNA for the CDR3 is TGTGCCAGCAGCCCCGGACAAATGACCTACGAGCAGTACTTC. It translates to CASSPGQMTYEQYF.

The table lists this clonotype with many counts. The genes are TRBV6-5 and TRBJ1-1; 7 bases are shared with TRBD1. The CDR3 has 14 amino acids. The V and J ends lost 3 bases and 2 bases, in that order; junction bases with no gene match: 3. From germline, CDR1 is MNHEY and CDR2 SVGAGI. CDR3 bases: TGTGCCAGCAGTTATAGGGGGCACAACACTGAAGCTTTCTTT. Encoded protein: CASSYRGHNTEAFF.

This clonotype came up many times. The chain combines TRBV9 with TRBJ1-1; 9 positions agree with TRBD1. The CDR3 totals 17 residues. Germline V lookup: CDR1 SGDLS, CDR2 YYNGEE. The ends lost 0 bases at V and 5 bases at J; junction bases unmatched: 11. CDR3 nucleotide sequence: TGTGCCAGCAGCGTAGCCCACCGGGACAGGGTATCGACTGAAGCTTTCTTT. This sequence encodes CASSVAHRDRVSTEAFF. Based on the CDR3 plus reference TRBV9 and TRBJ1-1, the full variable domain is DSGVTQTPKHLITATGQRVTLRCSPRSGDLSVYWYQQSLDQGLQFLIQYYNGEERAKGNILERFSAQQFPDLHSELNLSSLELGDSALYFCASSVAHRDRVSTEAFFGQGTRLTVV.

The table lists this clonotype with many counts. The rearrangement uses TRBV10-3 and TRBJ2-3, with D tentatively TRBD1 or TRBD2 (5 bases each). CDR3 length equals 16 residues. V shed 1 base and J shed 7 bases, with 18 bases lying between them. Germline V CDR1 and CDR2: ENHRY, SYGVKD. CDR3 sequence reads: CAISEFKGTGQNTQYF. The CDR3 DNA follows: TGTGCCATCAGTGAGTTTAAGGGGACCGGTCAAAATACGCAGTATTTT.

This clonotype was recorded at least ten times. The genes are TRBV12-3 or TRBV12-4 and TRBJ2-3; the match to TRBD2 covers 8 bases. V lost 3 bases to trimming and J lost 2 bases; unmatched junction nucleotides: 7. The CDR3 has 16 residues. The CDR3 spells CASSLWRGAFTDTQYF. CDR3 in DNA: TGTGCCAGCAGTTTGTGGCGGGGGGCCTTCACAGATACGCAGTATTTT.

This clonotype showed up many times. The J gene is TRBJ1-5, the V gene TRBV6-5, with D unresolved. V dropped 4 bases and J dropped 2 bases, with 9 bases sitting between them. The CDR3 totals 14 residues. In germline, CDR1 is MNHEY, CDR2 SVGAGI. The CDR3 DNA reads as TGTGCCAGCAGTTTTTTCGCGGGCAATCAGCCCCAGCATTTT. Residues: CASSFFAGNQPQHF.

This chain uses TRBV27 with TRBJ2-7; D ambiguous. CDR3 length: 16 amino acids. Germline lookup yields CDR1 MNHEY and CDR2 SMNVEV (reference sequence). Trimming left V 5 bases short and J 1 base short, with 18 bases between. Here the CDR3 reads CASSPLLRRNSYEQYF. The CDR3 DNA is TGTGCCAGCAGTCCACTGTTGAGACGAAATTCCTACGAGCAGTACTTC.

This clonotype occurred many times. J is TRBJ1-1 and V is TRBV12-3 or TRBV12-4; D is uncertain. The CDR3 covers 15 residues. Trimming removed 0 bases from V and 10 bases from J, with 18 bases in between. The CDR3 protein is CASSLALIGSLPAFF. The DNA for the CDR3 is TGTGCCAGCAGTTTAGCGCTAATCGGGAGCTTGCCAGCTTTCTTT.

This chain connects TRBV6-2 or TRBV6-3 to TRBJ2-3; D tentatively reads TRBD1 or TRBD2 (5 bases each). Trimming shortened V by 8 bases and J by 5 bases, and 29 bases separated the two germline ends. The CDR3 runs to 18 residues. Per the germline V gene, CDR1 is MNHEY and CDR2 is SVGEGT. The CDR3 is CASRSFMRPGPAQDTQYF. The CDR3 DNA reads TGTGCCAGCCGCTCTTTTATGAGACCGGGACCCGCGCAAGATACGCAGTATTTT.

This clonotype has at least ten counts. CDR3 sequence reads: CASSLLGPGQPQHF. CDR3 nucleotide sequence: TGCGCCAGCAGCTTGTTGGGGCCAGGTCAGCCCCAGCATTTT. The V call is TRBV5-1, the J call TRBJ1-5, with D possibly matching TRBD1 (5 bases). CDR3 length equals 14 residues. Trimming removed 1 base at V and 6 bases at J, with 11 bases between. The germline V gene has CDR1 SGHRS and CDR2 YFSETQ.

The CDR3 here is CASSQDRGAPGELFF. The DNA for the CDR3 is TGTGCCAGCAGCCAAGATCGGGGGGCACCCGGGGAGCTGTTTTTT. The chain is built from TRBV4-2 and TRBJ2-2; D is perhaps TRBD2 (7 bases). The CDR3 totals 15 residues. The V gene lost 0 bases and the J gene lost 6 bases, with 11 bases spanning the gap. CDR1 is LGHNA and CDR2 is YNFKEQ in the germline V gene.

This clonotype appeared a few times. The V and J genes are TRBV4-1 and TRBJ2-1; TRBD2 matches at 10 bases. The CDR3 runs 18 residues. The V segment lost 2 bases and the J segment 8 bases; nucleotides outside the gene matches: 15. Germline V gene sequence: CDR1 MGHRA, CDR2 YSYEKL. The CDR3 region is CASSQPSGGAINFDEQFF. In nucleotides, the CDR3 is TGCGCCAGCAGCCAACCGAGCGGGGGGGCTATAAATTTCGATGAGCAGTTCTTC.

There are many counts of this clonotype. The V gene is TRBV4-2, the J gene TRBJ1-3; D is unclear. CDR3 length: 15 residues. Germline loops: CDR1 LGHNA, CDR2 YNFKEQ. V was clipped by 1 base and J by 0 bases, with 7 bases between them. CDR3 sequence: CASSQVVSSGNTIYF. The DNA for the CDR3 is TGTGCCAGCAGCCAAGTAGTGAGCTCTGGAAACACCATATATTTT.

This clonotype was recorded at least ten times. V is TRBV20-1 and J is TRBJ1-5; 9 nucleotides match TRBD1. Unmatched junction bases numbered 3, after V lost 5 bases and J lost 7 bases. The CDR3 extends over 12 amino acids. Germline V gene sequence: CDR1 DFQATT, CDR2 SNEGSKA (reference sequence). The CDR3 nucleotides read TGCAGTGCTCGGACAGGGGACCAGCCCCAGCATTTT. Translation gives CSARTGDQPQHF.

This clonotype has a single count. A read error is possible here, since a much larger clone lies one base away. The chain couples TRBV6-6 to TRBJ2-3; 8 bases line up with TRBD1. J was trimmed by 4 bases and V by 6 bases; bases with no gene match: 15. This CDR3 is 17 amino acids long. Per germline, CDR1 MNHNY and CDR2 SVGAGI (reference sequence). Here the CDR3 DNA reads TGTGCCAGCAGATCGACAGGGGTTTGGAGTAACGCAGATACGCAGTATTTT. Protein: CASRSTGVWSNADTQYF.

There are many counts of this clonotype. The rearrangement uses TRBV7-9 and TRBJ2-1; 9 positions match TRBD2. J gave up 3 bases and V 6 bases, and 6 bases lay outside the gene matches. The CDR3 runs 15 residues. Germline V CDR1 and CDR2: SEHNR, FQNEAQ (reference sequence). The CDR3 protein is CASRPTSGLYNEQFF. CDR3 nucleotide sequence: TGTGCCAGCAGACCGACTAGCGGCCTCTACAATGAGCAGTTCTTC.

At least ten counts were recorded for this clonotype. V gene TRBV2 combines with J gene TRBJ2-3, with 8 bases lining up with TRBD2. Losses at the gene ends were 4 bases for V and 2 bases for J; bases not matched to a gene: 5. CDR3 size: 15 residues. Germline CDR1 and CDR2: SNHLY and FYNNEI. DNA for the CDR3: TGTGCCAGCAGTGTGGGTAGCGGGGTCACAGATACGCAGTATTTT. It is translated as CASSVGSGVTDTQYF.

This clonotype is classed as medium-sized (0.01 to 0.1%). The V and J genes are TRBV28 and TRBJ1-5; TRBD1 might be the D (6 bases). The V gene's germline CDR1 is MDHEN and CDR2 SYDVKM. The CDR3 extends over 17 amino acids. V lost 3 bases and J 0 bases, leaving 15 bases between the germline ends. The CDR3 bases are TGTGCCAGCAGTTTCGGTTTGGGGGGCTATAGCAATCAGCCCCAGCATTTT. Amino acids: CASSFGLGGYSNQPQHF.

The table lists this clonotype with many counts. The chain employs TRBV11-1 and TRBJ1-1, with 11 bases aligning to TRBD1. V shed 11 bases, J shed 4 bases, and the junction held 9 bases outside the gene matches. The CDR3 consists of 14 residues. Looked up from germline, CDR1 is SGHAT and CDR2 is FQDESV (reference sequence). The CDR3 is CASERDRGFTEAFF. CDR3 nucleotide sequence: TGTGCCTCCGAGAGGGACAGGGGGTTCACTGAAGCTTTCTTT.

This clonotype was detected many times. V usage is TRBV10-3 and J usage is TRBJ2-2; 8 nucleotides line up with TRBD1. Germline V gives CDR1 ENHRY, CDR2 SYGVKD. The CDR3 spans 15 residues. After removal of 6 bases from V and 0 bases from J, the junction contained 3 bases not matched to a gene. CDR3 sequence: CAISLTGANTGELFF. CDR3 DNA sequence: TGTGCCATCAGCCTGACAGGGGCGAACACCGGGGAGCTGTTTTTT.

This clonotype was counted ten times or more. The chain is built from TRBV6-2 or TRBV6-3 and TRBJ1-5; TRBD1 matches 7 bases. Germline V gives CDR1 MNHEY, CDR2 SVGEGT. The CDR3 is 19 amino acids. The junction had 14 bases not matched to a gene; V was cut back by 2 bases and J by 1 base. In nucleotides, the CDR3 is TGTGCCAGCAGTTACCAGGTCGGACAGGAGGGCGGGAGCAATCAGCCCCAGCATTTT. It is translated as CASSYQVGQEGGSNQPQHF.

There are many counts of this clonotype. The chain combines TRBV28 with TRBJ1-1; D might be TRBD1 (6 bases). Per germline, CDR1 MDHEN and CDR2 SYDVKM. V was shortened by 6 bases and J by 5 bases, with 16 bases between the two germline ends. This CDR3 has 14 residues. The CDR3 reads CASSQTGILTEAFF. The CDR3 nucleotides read TGTGCCAGCAGCCAAACAGGGATTTTGACTGAAGCTTTCTTT.

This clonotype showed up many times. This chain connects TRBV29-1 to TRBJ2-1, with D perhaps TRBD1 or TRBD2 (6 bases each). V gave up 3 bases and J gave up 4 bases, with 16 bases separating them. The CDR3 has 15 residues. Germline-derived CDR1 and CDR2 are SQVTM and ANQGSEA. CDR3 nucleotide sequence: TGCAGCGTTGATTTGGGGGGCAGAGGGTACAATGAGCAGTTCTTC. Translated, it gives CSVDLGGRGYNEQFF.

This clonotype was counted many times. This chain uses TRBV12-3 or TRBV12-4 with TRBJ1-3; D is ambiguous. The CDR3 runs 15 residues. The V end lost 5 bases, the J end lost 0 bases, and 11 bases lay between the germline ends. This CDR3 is CASSPVASSGNTIYF. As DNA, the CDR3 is TGTGCCAGCAGTCCGGTTGCTAGCTCTGGAAACACCATATATTTT.

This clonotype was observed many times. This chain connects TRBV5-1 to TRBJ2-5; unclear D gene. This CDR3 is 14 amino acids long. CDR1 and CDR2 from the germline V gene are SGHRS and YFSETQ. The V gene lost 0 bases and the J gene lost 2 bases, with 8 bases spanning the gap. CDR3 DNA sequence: TGCGCCAGCAGCTTGGTACCAGGTCAAGAGACCCAGTACTTC. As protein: CASSLVPGQETQYF.